This T cell receptor (beta chain) was captured by sequencing in a study of T cell responses to AZD1222 COVID-19 vaccine. General study results and limits: White British donors predominated, females outnumbered males, and clonal diversity was possibly underestimated. Baseline seropositivity characterized only a handful of AZD1222 recipients. An increase in Spike-specific TCR breadth and depth was observed after two AZD1222 doses.

With respect to this clone: Its antigen remains unknown. This same CDR3 is encoded by further DNA sequences in the sample.

V was shortened by 3 bases and J by 3 bases, with 4 bases between the two germline ends. This CDR3 region has 12 residues. Germline lookup yields CDR1 SEHNR and CDR2 FQNEAQ (reference sequence). Profiled with immunoSEQ multiplex PCR; TCRdb holds only in-frame clones, not every one. The sample yields about 150,000 clones, 86% seen once. The starting material was peripheral blood, obtained on day 0 of MenACWY control vaccination. This receptor was obtained from an adult in good health. The chain is built from TRBV7-9 and TRBJ2-3; D is unresolved. CDR3 residues: CASSFSTDTQYF. CDR3 sequence (DNA): TGTGCCAGCAGCTTCTCGACAGATACGCAGTATTTT.